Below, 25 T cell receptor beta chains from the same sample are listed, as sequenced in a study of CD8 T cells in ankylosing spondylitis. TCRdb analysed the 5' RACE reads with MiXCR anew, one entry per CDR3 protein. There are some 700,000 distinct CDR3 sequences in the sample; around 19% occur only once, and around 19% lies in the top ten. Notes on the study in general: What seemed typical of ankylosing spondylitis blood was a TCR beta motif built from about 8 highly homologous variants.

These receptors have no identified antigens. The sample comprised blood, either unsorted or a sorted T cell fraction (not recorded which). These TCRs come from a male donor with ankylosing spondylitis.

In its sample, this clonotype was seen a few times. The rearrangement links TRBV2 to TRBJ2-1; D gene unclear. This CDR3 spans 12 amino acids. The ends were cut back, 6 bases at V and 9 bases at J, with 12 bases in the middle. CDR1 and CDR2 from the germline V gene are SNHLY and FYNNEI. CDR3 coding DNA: TGTGCCAGCAGCCAAGCCCGGGCTGAGCAGTTCTTC. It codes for CASSQARAEQFF.

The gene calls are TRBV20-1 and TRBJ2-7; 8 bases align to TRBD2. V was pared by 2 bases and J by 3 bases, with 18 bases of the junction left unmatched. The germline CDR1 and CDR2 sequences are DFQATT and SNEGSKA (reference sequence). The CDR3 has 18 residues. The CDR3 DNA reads TGCAGTGCTAGAAACTCCCCGGGCCCGGGACTAGGGATCTACGAGCAGTACTTC. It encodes CSARNSPGPGLGIYEQYF.

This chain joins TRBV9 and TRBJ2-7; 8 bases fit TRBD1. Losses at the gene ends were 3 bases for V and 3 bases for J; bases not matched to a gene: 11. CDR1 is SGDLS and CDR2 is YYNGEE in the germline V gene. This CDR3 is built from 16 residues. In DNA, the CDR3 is TGTGCCAGCAGCGAACTGCCGGGACAGGCTCTCTACGAGCAGTACTTC. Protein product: CASSELPGQALYEQYF. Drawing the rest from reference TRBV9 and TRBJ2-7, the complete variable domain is DSGVTQTPKHLITATGQRVTLRCSPRSGDLSVYWYQQSLDQGLQFLIQYYNGEERAKGNILERFSAQQFPDLHSELNLSSLELGDSALYFCASSELPGQALYEQYFGPGTRLTVT.

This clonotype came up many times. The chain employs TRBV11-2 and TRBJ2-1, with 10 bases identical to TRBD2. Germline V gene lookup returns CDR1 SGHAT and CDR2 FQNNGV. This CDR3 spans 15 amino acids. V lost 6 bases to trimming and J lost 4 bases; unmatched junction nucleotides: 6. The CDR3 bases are TGTGCCAGCAGTCCAACTAGCGGGGCTTACAATGAGCAGTTCTTC. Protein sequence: CASSPTSGAYNEQFF.

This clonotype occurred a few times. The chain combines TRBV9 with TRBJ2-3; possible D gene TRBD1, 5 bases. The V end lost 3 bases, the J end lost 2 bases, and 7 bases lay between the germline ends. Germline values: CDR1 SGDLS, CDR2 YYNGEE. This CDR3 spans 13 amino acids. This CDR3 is CASSAGYTDTQYF. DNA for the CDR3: TGTGCCAGCAGCGCAGGGTACACAGATACGCAGTATTTT. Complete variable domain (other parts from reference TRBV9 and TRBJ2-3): DSGVTQTPKHLITATGQRVTLRCSPRSGDLSVYWYQQSLDQGLQFLIQYYNGEERAKGNILERFSAQQFPDLHSELNLSSLELGDSALYFCASSAGYTDTQYFGPGTRLTVL.

The CDR3 spells CASSPERGSYTEAFF. CDR3 nucleotides: TGTGCCAGCAGCCCCGAGAGGGGTTCATACACTGAAGCTTTCTTT. The chain is built from TRBV5-4 and TRBJ1-1; maybe TRBD1 (5 bases). Germline loops: CDR1 SGHNT, CDR2 YYREEE (reference sequence). V lost 4 bases, J lost 3 bases, and 16 bases lay in between. The CDR3 runs 15 residues.

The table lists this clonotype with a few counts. The CDR3 DNA is TGTGCCAGCAGCCAACCAGGACAGTATGGCTACACCTTC. Its translation: CASSQPGQYGYTF. The J gene is TRBJ1-2, the V gene TRBV6-1; TRBD1 is a possible D gene (6 bases). The CDR3 is made up of 13 amino acids. Germline CDR1 reads MNHNS; CDR2 reads SASEGT. V shed 6 bases and J shed 5 bases, with 13 bases lying between them.

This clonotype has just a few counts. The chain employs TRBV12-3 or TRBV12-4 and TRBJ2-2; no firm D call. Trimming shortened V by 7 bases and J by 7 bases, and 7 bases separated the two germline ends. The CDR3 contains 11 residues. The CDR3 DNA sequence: TGTGCCAGCACCACCATCGGGGAGCTGTTTTTT. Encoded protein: CASTTIGELFF.

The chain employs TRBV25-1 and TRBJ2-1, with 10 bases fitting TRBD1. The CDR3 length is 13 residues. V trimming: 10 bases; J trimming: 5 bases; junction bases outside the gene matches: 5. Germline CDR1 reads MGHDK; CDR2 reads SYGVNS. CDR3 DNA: TGTGCCACAGGACAGGGGGGCAACAATGAGCAGTTCTTC. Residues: CATGQGGNNEQFF.

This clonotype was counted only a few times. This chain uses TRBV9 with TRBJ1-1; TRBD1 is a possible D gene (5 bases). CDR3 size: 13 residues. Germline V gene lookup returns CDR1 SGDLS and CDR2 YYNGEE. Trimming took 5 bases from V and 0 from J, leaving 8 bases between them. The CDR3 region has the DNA TGTGCCAGCAGACAGGCCATGAACACTGAAGCTTTCTTT. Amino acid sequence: CASRQAMNTEAFF.

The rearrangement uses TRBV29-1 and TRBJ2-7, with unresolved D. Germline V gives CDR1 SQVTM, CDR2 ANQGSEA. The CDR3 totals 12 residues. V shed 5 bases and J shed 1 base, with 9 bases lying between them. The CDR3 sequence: CSVSRPSYEQYF. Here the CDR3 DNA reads TGCAGCGTTTCTAGACCTTCCTACGAGCAGTACTTC.

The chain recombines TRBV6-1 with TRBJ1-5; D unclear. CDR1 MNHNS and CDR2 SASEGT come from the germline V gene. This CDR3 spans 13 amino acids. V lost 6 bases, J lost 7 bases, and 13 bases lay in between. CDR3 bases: TGTGCCAGCAGCGGGCCTGACGCGCAGCCCCAGCATTTT. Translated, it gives CASSGPDAQPQHF.

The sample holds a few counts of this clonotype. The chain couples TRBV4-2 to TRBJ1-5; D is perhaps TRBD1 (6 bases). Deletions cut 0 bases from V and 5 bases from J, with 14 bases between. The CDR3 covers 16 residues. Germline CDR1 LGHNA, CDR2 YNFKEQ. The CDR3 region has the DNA TGTGCCAGCAGCCAAGATGCACGGGGGCTTGATCAGCCCCAGCATTTT. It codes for CASSQDARGLDQPQHF.

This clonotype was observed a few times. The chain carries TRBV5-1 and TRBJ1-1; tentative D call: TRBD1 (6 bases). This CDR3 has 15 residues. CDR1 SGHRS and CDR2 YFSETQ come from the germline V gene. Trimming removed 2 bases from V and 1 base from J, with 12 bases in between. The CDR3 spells CASSLQGSTNTEAFF. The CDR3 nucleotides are TGCGCCAGCAGCTTACAGGGATCGACGAACACTGAAGCTTTCTTT.

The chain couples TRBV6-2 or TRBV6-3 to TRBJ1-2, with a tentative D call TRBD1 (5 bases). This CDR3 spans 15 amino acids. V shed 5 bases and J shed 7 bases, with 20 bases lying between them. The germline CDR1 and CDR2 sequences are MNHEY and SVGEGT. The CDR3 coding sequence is TGTGCCAGCAGTCGCCGTAAGGAGAGGGACGGTGGCTACACCTTC. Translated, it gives CASSRRKERDGGYTF.

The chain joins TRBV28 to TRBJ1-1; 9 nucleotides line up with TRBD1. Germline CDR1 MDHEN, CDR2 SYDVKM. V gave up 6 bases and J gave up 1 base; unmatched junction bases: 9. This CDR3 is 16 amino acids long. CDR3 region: CASSPTDRGANTEAFF. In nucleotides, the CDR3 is TGTGCCAGCAGCCCCACGGACAGGGGCGCGAACACTGAAGCTTTCTTT.

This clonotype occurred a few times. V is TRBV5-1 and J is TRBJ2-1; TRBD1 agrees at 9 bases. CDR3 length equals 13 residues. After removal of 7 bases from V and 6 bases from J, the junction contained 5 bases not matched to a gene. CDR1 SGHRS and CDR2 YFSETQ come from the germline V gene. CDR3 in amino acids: CASGGTGRNEQFF. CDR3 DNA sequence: TGCGCCAGCGGAGGGACAGGGCGCAATGAGCAGTTCTTC.

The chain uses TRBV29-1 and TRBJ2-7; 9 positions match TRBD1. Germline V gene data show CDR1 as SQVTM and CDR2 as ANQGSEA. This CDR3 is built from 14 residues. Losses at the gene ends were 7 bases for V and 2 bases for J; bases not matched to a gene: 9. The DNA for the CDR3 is TGCAGCGCCTTGGCCGGGACAGGGCCCTACGAGCAGTACTTC. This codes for CSALAGTGPYEQYF.

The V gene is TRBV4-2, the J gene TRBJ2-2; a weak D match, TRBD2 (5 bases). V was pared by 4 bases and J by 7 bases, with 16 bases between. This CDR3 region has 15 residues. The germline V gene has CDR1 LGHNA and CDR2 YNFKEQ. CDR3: CASSPAREFSGELFF. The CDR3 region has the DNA TGTGCCAGCAGCCCGGCTCGGGAATTCAGCGGGGAGCTGTTTTTT.

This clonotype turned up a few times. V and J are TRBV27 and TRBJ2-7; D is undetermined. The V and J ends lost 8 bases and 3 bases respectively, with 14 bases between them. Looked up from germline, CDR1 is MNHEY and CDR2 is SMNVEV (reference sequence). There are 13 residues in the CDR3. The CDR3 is CASGGKSGYEQYF. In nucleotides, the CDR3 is TGTGCCAGCGGTGGTAAGAGTGGCTACGAGCAGTACTTC.

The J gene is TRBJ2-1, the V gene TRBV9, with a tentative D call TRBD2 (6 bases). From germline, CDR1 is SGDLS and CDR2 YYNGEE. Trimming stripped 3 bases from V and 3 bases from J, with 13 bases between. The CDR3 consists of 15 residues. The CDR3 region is CASSARSSDYNEQFF. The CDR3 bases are TGTGCCAGCAGCGCCCGGTCTAGCGACTACAATGAGCAGTTCTTC. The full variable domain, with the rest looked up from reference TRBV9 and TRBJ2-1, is DSGVTQTPKHLITATGQRVTLRCSPRSGDLSVYWYQQSLDQGLQFLIQYYNGEERAKGNILERFSAQQFPDLHSELNLSSLELGDSALYFCASSARSSDYNEQFFGPGTRLTVL.

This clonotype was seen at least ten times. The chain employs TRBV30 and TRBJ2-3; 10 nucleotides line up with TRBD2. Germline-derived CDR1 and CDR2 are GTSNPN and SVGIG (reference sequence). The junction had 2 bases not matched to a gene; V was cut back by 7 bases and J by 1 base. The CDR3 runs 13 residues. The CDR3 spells CASGTSGTDTQYF. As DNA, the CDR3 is TGTGCCTCCGGGACTAGCGGCACAGATACGCAGTATTTT.

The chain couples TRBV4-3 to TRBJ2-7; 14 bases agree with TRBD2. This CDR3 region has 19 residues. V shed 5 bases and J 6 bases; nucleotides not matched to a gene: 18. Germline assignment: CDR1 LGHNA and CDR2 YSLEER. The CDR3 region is CASSSPPGLAGGLSLEQYF. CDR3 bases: TGCGCCAGCAGCTCCCCGCCAGGACTAGCGGGAGGTTTGTCTCTCGAGCAGTACTTC.

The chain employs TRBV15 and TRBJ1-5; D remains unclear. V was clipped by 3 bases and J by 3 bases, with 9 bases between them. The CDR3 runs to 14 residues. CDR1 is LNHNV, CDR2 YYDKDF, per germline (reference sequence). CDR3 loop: CATSSSRTNQPQHF. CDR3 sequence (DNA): TGTGCCACCAGCAGCTCCAGAACCAATCAGCCCCAGCATTTT.

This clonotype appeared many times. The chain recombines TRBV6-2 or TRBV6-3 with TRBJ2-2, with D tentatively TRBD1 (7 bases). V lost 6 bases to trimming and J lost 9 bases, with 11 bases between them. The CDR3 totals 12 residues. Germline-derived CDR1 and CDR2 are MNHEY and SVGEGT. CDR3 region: CASSRGAWELFF. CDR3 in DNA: TGTGCCAGCAGCAGGGGGGCGTGGGAGCTGTTTTTT.